This TCR beta chain stems from a study of blood T cells in healthy people across ages. At least ten counts were recorded for this clonotype. A second about 7 to 12 cycle PCR used barcoded and J-beta primers. Through a template-switch adaptor with 12 random nucleotides, each cDNA molecule received a tag. Per-sample output comprised a minimum of 3 million paired-end reads containing CDR3. Each CDR3 protein gets one entry after TCRdb re-called the 5' RACE reads with MiXCR. This sample has around 650,000 distinct CDR3 sequences, with less than 40% found just once. The CDR3 loop spans 14 amino acids. Per germline, CDR1 SGHAT and CDR2 FQDESV (reference sequence). The V segment lost 3 bases and the J segment 3 bases; nucleotides outside the gene matches: 4.

The chain links TRBV11-1 to TRBJ2-7, with TRBD2 matching 8 bases. The material sequenced was blood. The receptor was isolated from a woman aged 80 or over in good health. This chain's CDR3 is CASSFREGRYEQYF. The CDR3 nucleotides read TGTGCCAGCAGCTTCCGGGAGGGCCGCTACGAGCAGTACTTC.